The present entry profiles one T cell receptor (beta chain) with its context. Its antigen remains unidentified. The source of the sample is a study of cytomegalovirus exposure and HLA in healthy donors. Study findings and constraints: An apparent linkage of common viral pathogens to several of the most significant clusters emerged in a later analysis.

The PCR ran on 60 Vbeta and 13 Jbeta primers. Generated by immunoSEQ multiplex PCR, the TCRdb table keeps only in-frame clones and is missing some. The sample has 150,000 to 200,000 clones; about 70% are singletons. CDR3 length: 16 residues. Deletions cut 3 bases from V and 2 bases from J, with 11 bases between. The V gene's germline CDR1 is SGHDN and CDR2 FVKESK. The origin of this receptor is a woman in her late teens or twenties in good health and CMV-seropositive. The chain employs TRBV14 and TRBJ2-6; D ambiguous. What was sequenced was PBMCs. The CDR3 sequence is CASSHSRSPGANVLTF. The CDR3 nucleotides are TGTGCCAGCAGCCATTCACGGAGCCCTGGGGCCAACGTCCTGACTTTC. The variable domain in full, completed from reference TRBV14 and TRBJ2-6, reads EAGVTQFPSHSVIEKGQTVTLRCDPISGHDNLYWYRRVMGKEIKFLLHFVKESKQDESGMPNNRFLAERTGGTYSTLKVQPAELEDSGVYFCASSHSRSPGANVLTFGAGSRLTVL.